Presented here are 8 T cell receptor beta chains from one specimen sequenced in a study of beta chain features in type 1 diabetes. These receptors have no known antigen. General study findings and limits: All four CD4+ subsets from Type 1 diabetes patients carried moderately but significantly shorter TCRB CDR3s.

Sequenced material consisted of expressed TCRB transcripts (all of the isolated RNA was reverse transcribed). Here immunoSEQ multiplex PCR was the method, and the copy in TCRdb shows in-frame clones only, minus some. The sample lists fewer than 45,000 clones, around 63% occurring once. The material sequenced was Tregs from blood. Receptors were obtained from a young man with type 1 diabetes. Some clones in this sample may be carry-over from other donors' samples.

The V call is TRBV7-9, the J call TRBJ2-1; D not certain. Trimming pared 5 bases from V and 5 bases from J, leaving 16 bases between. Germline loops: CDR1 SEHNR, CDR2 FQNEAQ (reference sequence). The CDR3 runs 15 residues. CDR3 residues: CASSEDKYPDNEQFF. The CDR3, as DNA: TGTGCCAGCAGCGAAGACAAGTACCCCGACAATGAGCAGTTCTTC.

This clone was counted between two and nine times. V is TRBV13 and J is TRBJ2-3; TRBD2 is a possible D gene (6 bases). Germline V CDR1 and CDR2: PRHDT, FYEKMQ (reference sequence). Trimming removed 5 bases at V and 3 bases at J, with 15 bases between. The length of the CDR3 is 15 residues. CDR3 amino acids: CASSPSGGATDTQYF. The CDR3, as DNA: TGTGCCAGCAGCCCGTCGGGCGGGGCAACAGATACGCAGTATTTT. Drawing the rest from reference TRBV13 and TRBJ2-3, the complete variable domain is AAGVIQSPRHLIKEKRETATLKCYPIPRHDTVYWYQQGPGQDPQFLISFYEKMQSDKGSIPDRFSAQQFSDYHSELNMSSLELGDSALYFCASSPSGGATDTQYFGPGTRLTVL.

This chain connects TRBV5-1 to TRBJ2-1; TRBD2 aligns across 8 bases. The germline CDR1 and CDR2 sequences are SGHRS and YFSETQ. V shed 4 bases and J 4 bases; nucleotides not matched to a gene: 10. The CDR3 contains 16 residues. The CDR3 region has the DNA TGCGCCAGCAGCCCTGGGGTCGGGGGGGGTTACAATGAGCAGTTCTTC. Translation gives CASSPGVGGGYNEQFF. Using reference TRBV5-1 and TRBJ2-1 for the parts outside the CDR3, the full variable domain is KAGVTQTPRYLIKTRGQQVTLSCSPISGHRSVSWYQQTPGQGLQFLFEYFSETQRNKGNFPGRFSGRQFSNSRSEMNVSTLELGDSALYLCASSPGVGGGYNEQFFGPGTRLTVL.

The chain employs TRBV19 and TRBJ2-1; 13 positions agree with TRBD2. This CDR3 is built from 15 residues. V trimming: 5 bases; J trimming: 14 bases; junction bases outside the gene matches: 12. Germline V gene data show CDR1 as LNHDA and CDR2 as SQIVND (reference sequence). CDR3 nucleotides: TGTGCCAGTAGTGGAGGACTAGCGGGGGAGTCTAGGGAGTTCTTC. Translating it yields CASSGGLAGESREFF.

The CDR3 loop reads CATSRDLPGGADTQYF. CDR3 DNA sequence: TGTGCCACCAGCAGAGATCTCCCGGGGGGCGCAGATACGCAGTATTTT. The rearrangement links TRBV15 to TRBJ2-3, with D maybe TRBD2 (7 bases). With 0 bases removed from V and 4 bases from J, the gap between germline ends came to 14 bases. This CDR3 is built from 16 residues. Germline CDR1 reads LNHNV; CDR2 reads YYDKDF (reference sequence).

CDR3: CASSFSGMGAASGANVLTF. CDR3 DNA: TGTGCCAGCTCTTTCTCAGGGATGGGCGCAGCCTCTGGGGCCAACGTCCTGACTTTC. The rearrangement links TRBV18 to TRBJ2-6; D is perhaps TRBD1 (5 bases). Germline V gene data show CDR1 as KGHSH and CDR2 as LQKENI. CDR3 size: 19 residues. Trimming removed 6 bases at V and 0 bases at J, with 21 bases between.

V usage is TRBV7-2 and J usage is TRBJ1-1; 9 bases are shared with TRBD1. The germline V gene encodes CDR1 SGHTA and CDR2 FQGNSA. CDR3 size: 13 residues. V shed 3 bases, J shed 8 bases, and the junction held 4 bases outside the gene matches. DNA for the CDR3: TGTGCCAGCAGCTTCAACAGGGGGCAAGAAGCTTTCTTT. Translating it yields CASSFNRGQEAFF.

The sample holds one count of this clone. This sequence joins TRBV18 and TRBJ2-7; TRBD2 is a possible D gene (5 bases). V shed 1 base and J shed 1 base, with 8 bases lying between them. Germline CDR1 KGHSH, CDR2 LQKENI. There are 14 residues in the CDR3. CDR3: CASSPREGSYEQYF. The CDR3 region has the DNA TGTGCCAGCTCACCACGAGAGGGATCCTACGAGCAGTACTTC.